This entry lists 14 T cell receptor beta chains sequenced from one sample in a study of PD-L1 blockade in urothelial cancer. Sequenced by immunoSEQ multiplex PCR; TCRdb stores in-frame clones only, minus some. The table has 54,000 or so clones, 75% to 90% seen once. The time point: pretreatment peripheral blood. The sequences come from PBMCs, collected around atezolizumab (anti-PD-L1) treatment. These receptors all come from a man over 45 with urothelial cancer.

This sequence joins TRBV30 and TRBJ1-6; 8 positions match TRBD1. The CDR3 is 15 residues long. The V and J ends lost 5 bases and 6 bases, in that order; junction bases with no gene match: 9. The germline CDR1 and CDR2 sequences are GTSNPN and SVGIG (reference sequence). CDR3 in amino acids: CAWGGPGTGNSPLHF. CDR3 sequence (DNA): TGTGCCTGGGGAGGCCCCGGGACAGGTAATTCACCCCTCCACTTT. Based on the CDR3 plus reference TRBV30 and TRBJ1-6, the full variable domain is SQTIHQWPATLVQPVGSPLSLECTVEGTSNPNLYWYRQAAGRGLQLLFYSVGIGQISSEVPQNLSASRPQDRQFILSSKKLLLSDSGFYLCAWGGPGTGNSPLHFGNGTRLTVT.

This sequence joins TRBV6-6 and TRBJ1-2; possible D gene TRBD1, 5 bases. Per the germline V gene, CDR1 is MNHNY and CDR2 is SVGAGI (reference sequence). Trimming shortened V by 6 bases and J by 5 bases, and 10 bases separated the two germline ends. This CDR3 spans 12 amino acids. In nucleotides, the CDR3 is TGTGCCAGCAGCCGACAGTCTTATGGCTACACCTTC. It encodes CASSRQSYGYTF.

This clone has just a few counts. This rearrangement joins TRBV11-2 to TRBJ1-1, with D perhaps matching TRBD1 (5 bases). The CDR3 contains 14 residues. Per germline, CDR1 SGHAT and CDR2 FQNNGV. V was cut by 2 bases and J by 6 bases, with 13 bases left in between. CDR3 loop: CASSLNQGGAEAFF. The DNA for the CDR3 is TGTGCCAGCAGCTTAAACCAGGGAGGCGCTGAAGCTTTCTTT.

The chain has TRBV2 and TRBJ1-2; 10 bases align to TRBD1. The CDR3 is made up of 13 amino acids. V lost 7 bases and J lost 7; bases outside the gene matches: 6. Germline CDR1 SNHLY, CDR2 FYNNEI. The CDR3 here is CASIRDRGSGYTF. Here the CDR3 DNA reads TGTGCCAGCATCCGGGACAGGGGTTCTGGCTACACCTTC.

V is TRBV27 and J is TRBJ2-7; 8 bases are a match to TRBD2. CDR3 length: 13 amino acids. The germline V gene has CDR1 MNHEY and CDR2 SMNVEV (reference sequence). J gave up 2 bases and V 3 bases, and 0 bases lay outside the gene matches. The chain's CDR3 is CASSFGRAYEQYF. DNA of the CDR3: TGTGCCAGCAGTTTCGGGAGGGCCTACGAGCAGTACTTC.

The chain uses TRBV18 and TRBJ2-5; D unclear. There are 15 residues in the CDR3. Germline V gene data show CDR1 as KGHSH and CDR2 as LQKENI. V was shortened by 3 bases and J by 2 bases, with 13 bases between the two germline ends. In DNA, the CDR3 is TGTGCCAGCTCACCCGACAATGGCTCGCAAGAGACCCAGTACTTC. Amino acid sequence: CASSPDNGSQETQYF.

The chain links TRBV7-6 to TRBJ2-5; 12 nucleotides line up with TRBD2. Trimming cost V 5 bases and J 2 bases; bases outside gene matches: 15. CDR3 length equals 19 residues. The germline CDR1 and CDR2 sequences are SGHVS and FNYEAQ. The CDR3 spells CASSRNLRGTSGLQETQYF. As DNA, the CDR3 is TGTGCCAGCAGCCGTAATTTACGAGGGACTAGCGGGTTACAAGAGACCCAGTACTTC.

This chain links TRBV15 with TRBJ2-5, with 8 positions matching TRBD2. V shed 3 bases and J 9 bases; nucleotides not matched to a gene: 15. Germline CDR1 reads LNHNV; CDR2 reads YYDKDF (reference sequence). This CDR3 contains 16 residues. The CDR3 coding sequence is TGTGCCACCAGCAGCCTGACTAGCGCGGGGTTTGAGGCCCAGTACTTC. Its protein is CATSSLTSAGFEAQYF.

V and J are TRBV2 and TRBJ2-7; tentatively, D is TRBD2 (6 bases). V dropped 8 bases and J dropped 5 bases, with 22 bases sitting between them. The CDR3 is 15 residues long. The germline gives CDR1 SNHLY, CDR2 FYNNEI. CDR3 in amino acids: CASGRRGGESNEQYF. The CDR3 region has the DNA TGTGCCAGCGGCCGGCGGGGCGGGGAATCGAACGAGCAGTACTTC.

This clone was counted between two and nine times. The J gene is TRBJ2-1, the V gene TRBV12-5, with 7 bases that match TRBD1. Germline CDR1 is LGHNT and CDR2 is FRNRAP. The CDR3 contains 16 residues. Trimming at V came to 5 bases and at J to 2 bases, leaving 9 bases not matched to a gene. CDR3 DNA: TGTGCTAGTGGTCCAAGAGGGGGCAGAACCTACAATGAGCAGTTCTTC. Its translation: CASGPRGGRTYNEQFF.

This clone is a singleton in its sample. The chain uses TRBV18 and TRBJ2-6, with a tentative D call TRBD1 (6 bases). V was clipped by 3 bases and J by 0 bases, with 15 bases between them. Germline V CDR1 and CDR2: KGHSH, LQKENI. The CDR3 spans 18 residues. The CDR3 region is CASSPRGQTSSGANVLTF. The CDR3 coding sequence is TGTGCCAGCTCACCGCGCGGACAGACCAGCTCTGGGGCCAACGTCCTGACTTTC.

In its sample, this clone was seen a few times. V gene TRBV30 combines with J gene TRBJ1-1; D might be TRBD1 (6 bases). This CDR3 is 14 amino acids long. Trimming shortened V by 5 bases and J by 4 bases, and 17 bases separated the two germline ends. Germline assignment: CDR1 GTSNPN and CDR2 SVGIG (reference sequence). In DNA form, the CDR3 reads TGTGCCTGGTCCGAAAGGGGGTTTGGCACTGAAGCTTTCTTT. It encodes CAWSERGFGTEAFF.

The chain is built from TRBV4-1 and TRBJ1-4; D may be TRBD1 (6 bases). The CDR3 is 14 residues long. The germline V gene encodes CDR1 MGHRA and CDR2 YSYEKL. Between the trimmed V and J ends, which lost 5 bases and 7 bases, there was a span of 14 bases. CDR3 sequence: CASSFQGTPEKLFF. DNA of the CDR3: TGCGCCAGCAGCTTTCAAGGGACACCTGAAAAACTGTTTTTT.

DNA of the CDR3: TGTGCCAGCAGCCTAATCAGGGAACACTCCTACGAGCAGTACTTC. As protein: CASSLIREHSYEQYF. V and J are TRBV7-9 and TRBJ2-7; perhaps TRBD1 as D (5 bases). The CDR3 sequence is 15 residues long. Germline loops: CDR1 SEHNR, CDR2 FQNEAQ (reference sequence). V was cut by 5 bases and J by 0 bases, with 14 bases left in between.